Below, 14 T cell receptor beta chains from the same sample are listed, as sequenced in a study of blood T cell repertoires in COVID-19 (dated by TCRdb to 2018 to 2021). Library prep was done by the immunoSEQ multiplex PCR assay. Entries here come from immuneACCESS through TCRdb and include only in-frame sequences with V and J called. Some clones fail to appear in such tables; in the studies checked, an unresolved V gene covers under half of the shortfall, and the cause of the remainder is unknown. Here the sample has over 400,000 clones; less than 90% occur a single time. Less than 9% of the sample goes to the ten largest clones. Sequenced: peripheral blood. These receptors came from a woman aged 50 to 60 with COVID-19, enrolled during active disease.

Notes on this clone: This specimen includes other DNA sequences encoding the same CDR3. V usage is TRBV27 and J usage is TRBJ2-1, with unresolved D. The CDR3 has 14 amino acids. V was trimmed by 4 bases and J by 0 bases, leaving 7 bases between them. From germline, CDR1 is MNHEY and CDR2 SMNVEV (reference sequence). CDR3 coding DNA: TGTGCCAGCAGTTCCCCATCCTCCTACAATGAGCAGTTCTTC. Its protein product is CASSSPSSYNEQFF.

The chain combines TRBV6-1 with TRBJ1-5; 10 positions agree with TRBD1. Germline CDR1 and CDR2: MNHNS and SASEGT. The V segment lost 1 base and the J segment 2 bases; nucleotides outside the gene matches: 5. This CDR3 spans 17 amino acids. The CDR3 nucleotides read TGTGCCAGCAGTGAAGACCCCGGGACAGGGGGCAATCAGCCCCAGCATTTT. Encoded protein: CASSEDPGTGGNQPQHF.

The rearrangement uses TRBV28 and TRBJ1-2; the D gene is possibly TRBD1 (6 bases). V was clipped by 4 bases and J by 7 bases, with 16 bases between them. CDR1 is MDHEN, CDR2 SYDVKM, per germline. This CDR3 region has 14 residues. DNA of the CDR3: TGTGCCAGCAGTTCACCACAGGGAGTAGGTGGCTACACCTTC. This sequence encodes CASSSPQGVGGYTF.

This clone has just a few counts. The chain joins TRBV5-1 to TRBJ1-6, with 8 bases fitting TRBD1. CDR1 is SGHRS and CDR2 is YFSETQ in the germline V gene. Trimming took 4 bases from V and 7 from J; bases not matched to a gene: 4. CDR3 length: 14 amino acids. The CDR3 DNA sequence: TGCGCCAGCAGCGCCCGGGACAGGAATTCACCCCTCCACTTT. Amino acids: CASSARDRNSPLHF.

The rearrangement links TRBV11-1 to TRBJ2-3; tentatively, D is TRBD2 (6 bases). The CDR3 contains 13 residues. CDR1 SGHAT and CDR2 FQDESV come from the germline V gene (reference sequence). Trimming removed 1 base from V and 4 bases from J, with 6 bases in between. CDR3 sequence (DNA): TGTGCCAGCAGCTTAGGGGGGGCAGATACGCAGTATTTT. This gives the protein CASSLGGADTQYF.

This clone was observed a handful of times. This chain joins TRBV3-1 (or the pseudogene TRBV3-2) and TRBJ2-3; TRBD2 is a possible D gene (6 bases). This CDR3 has 13 amino acids. CDR1 and CDR2 (germline): LGHDT, YNNKEL (reference sequence). V lost 0 bases, J lost 11 bases, and 12 bases lay in between. The CDR3 spells CASSQDGTPLQYF. CDR3 bases: TGTGCCAGCAGCCAAGACGGGACTCCCTTGCAGTATTTT.

The chain links TRBV5-4 to TRBJ1-6, with 8 bases fitting TRBD1. This CDR3 is 17 amino acids long. With V trimmed by 3 bases and J by 0 bases, 5 bases remained unmatched. The V gene's germline CDR1 is SGHNT and CDR2 YYREEE (reference sequence). Here the CDR3 DNA reads TGTGCCAGCAGCTCCGGACAGGGCAACTCCTATAATTCACCCCTCCACTTT. As protein: CASSSGQGNSYNSPLHF.

This clone was picked up one time. This chain connects TRBV5-1 to TRBJ2-7; D gene unclear. The V end lost 7 bases, the J end lost 5 bases, and 13 bases lay between the germline ends. The CDR3 consists of 12 residues. The germline gives CDR1 SGHRS, CDR2 YFSETQ. CDR3 sequence reads: CASSLGADEQYF. CDR3 coding DNA: TGCGCCAGCTCCCTAGGAGCTGACGAGCAGTACTTC.

The rearrangement joins TRBV7-9 to TRBJ2-2, with unresolved D. The V end lost 6 bases, the J end lost 3 bases, and 11 bases lay between the germline ends. The CDR3 runs to 14 residues. CDR1 and CDR2 from the germline V gene are SEHNR and FQNEAQ (reference sequence). CDR3 in amino acids: CASSVTAYTGELFF. The CDR3 coding sequence is TGTGCCAGCAGTGTTACAGCCTACACCGGGGAGCTGTTTTTT.

The chain has TRBV3-1 (or the pseudogene TRBV3-2) and TRBJ2-2; D is unclear. The CDR3 is 14 residues long. V was trimmed by 0 bases and J by 3 bases, leaving 5 bases between them. Germline values: CDR1 LGHDT, CDR2 YNNKEL (reference sequence). CDR3 in DNA: TGTGCCAGCAGCCAAGATCGGGACACCGGGGAGCTGTTTTTT. It encodes CASSQDRDTGELFF.

V is TRBV6-5 and J is TRBJ2-5; TRBD2 agrees at 10 bases. CDR1 is MNHEY and CDR2 is SVGAGI in the germline V gene. After removal of 6 bases from V and 5 bases from J, the junction contained 9 bases not matched to a gene. This CDR3 is 15 amino acids long. The DNA of the CDR3 is TGTGCCAGCAGCTACCCTAGCGGGGGAACGGAGACCCAGTACTTC. This sequence encodes CASSYPSGGTETQYF.

The chain carries TRBV9 and TRBJ2-1; maybe TRBD2 (6 bases). Germline V gives CDR1 SGDLS, CDR2 YYNGEE. The V end was cut by 0 bases, the J end by 6 bases, with 19 bases between. This CDR3 comprises 17 residues. CDR3 protein: CASSVAGAAGPFNEQFF. CDR3 coding DNA: TGTGCCAGCAGCGTAGCTGGGGCGGCGGGGCCATTCAATGAGCAGTTCTTC.

This clone was counted a few times. CDR3 nucleotide sequence: TGTGCCAGCAGTTCCCAGGGACAGGACTATGGCTACACCTTC. Protein sequence: CASSSQGQDYGYTF. The chain recombines TRBV6-6 with TRBJ1-2, with 8 positions matching TRBD1. This CDR3 is built from 14 residues. With V trimmed by 4 bases and J by 3 bases, 4 bases remained unmatched. Germline CDR1 is MNHNY and CDR2 is SVGAGI (reference sequence).

In nucleotides, the CDR3 is TGTGCCAGCGTACTTCGTGGGACAGGGGGCCAAGCTTTCTTT. This gives the protein CASVLRGTGGQAFF. The chain joins TRBV6-5 to TRBJ1-1, with 12 bases matching TRBD1. The V segment lost 8 bases and the J segment 9 bases; nucleotides outside the gene matches: 10. The CDR3 contains 14 residues. From germline, CDR1 is MNHEY and CDR2 SVGAGI.